A single T cell receptor (beta chain) is shown here with its context. Its antigen remains unidentified. The protocol was immunoSEQ multiplex PCR, while the TCRdb copy is restricted to in-frame clones and leaves out a portion. Of tens of thousands of clones in the sample, 90% to 95% are singletons; the top ten hold 5.2%. The sample originates from a study of T cell responses to AZD1222 COVID-19 vaccine. Findings of the study overall: Seropositive AZD1222 recipients at baseline numbered only five or six. In the spike-specific TCR repertoire, nearly half reportedly target unmutated variant regions. Dominant CD4 TCR responses targeted spike regions 160-218 and 743-854.

Germline-derived CDR1 and CDR2 are LNHDA and SQIVND (reference sequence). This CDR3 region has 14 residues. V gave up 8 bases and J gave up 4 bases; unmatched junction bases: 6. The source material was peripheral blood, sampled on day 0 of MenACWY control vaccination. The TCR was taken from an adult in good health. The V gene is TRBV19, the J gene TRBJ2-5, with TRBD1 matching 11 bases. In nucleotides, the CDR3 is TGTGCCAGTGCGCGGGACAGGGGGGGAGAGACCCAGTACTTC. Its protein product is CASARDRGGETQYF.